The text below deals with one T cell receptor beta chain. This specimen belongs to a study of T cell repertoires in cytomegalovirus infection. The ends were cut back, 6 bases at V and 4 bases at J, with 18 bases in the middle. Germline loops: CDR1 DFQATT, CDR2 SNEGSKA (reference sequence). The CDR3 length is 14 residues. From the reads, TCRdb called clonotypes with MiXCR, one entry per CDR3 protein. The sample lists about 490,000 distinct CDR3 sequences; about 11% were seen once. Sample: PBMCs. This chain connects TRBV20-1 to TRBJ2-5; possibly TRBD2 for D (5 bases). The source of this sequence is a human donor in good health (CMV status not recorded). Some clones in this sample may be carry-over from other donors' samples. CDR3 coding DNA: TGCAGTGCCCGCCCGGAGAGGGTGGGAGAGACCCAGTACTTC. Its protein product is CSARPERVGETQYF.